This T cell receptor beta chain was retrieved from a study of blood T cell repertoires in COVID-19. Methods used by the authors: Counts of nucleated cells, estimated from reference gene primer amplification, were obtained. Clones were sequenced by immunoSEQ multiplex PCR, and TCRdb holds only the in-frame ones, with some missing. V and J calls plus clone size are reproduced from that table; the DNA served to infer D and trimming. This table holds 68,000 or so clones, roughly 88% found once. This TCR was recovered from a human donor in a cohort sampled during active COVID-19. The sequencing sample was made of peripheral blood.

CDR3 amino acids: CASSPDTLNTGELFF. The DNA of the CDR3 is TGTGCCAGCTCACCGGACACGTTGAACACCGGGGAGCTGTTTTTT. J is TRBJ2-2 and V is TRBV18, with D tentatively TRBD1 (5 bases). In germline, CDR1 is KGHSH, CDR2 LQKENI. Trimming removed 3 bases from V and 1 base from J, with 9 bases in between. CDR3 length: 15 amino acids.